This entry is about one T cell receptor (beta chain). Donors had localized lung adenocarcinoma, a non-small cell lung cancer. Trimming took 2 bases from V and 2 from J; bases not matched to a gene: 13. The germline gives CDR1 MNHEY, CDR2 SVGAGI. This CDR3 region has 18 residues. These data are taken from a study of CD4 and CD8 cells across lung adenocarcinoma regions. TCRdb analysed the PCR reads with MiXCR anew, one entry per CDR3 protein. The data hold tens of thousands of distinct CDR3 sequences, with around half observed a single time. Source material: CD8+ T cells from the center of a lung tumor. The sequence derives from a female donor with lung adenocarcinoma. The CD4 and CD8 labels of this study may be unreliable. The rearrangement joins TRBV6-5 to TRBJ2-3; 7 bases map to TRBD1. The CDR3 here is CASSYQPMTGTYTDTQYF. The CDR3 bases are TGTGCCAGCAGTTACCAACCTATGACAGGGACCTACACAGATACGCAGTATTTT.